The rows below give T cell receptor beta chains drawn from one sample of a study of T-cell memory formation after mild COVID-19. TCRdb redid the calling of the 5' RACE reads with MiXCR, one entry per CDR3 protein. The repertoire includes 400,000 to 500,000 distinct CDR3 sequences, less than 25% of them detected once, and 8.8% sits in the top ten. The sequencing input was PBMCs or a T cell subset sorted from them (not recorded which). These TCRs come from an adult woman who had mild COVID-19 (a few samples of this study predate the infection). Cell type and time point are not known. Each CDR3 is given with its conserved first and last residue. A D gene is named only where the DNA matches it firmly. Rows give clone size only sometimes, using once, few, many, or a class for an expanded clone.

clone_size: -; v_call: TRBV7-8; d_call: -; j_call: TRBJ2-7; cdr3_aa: CASSSPRNSYEQYF; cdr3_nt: TGTGCCAGCAGCTCCCCGAGGAACTCCTACGAGCAGTACTTC
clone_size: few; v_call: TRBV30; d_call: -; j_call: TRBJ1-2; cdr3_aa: CAWSPGRGAYGYTF; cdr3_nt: TGTGCCTGGAGTCCAGGACGGGGAGCCTATGGCTACACCTTC
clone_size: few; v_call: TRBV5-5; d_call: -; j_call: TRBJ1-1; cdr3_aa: CASFRTGLDTEAFF; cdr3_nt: TGTGCCAGCTTTCGCACCGGGCTGGACACTGAAGCTTTCTTT
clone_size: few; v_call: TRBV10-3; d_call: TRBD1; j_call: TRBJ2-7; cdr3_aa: CATFDFGGQREQYF; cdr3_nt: TGTGCCACTTTCGATTTTGGGGGACAGAGGGAGCAGTACTTC
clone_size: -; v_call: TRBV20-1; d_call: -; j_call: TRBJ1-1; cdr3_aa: CSARLHGGTTEAFF; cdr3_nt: TGCAGTGCTCGTCTTCACGGGGGAACAACTGAAGCTTTCTTT
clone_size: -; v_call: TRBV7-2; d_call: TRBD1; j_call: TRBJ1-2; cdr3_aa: CASSSRQGGYTF; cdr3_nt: TGTGCCAGCAGCTCAAGACAGGGTGGCTACACCTTC
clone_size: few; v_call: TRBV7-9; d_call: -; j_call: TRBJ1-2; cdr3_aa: CASSSGGFGYTF; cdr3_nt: TGTGCCAGCAGCTCGGGGGGTTTCGGCTACACCTTC
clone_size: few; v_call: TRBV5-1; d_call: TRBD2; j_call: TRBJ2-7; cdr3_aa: CASSLAGLAVEQYF; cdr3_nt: TGCGCCAGCAGCTTGGCGGGACTAGCGGTTGAGCAGTACTTC
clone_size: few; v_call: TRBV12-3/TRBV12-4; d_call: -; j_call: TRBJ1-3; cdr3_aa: CASTLRGLSSGNTIYF; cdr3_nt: TGTGCCAGCACCCTTAGGGGACTCAGCTCTGGAAACACCATATATTTT
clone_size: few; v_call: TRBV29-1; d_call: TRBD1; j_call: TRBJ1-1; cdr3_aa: CSVPGQGVEAFF; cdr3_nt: TGCAGCGTCCCGGGACAGGGGGTGGAAGCTTTCTTT
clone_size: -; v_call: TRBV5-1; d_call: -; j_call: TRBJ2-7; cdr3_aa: CASSLLTDAYEQYF; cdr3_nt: TGCGCCAGCAGCTTGTTGACTGACGCCTACGAGCAGTACTTC
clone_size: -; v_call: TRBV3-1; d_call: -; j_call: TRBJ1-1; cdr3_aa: CASSQLIGTEAFF; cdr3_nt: TGTGCCAGCAGCCAATTAATAGGCACTGAAGCTTTCTTT
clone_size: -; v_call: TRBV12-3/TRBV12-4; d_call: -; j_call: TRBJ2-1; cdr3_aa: CASSLFAGAYNEQFF; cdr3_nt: TGTGCCAGCAGTTTATTCGCTGGAGCATACAATGAGCAGTTCTTC
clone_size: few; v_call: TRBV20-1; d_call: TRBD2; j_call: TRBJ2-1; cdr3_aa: CSARMGILAGVGNEQFF; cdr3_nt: TGCAGTGCTAGGATGGGGATCCTAGCGGGAGTGGGTAATGAGCAGTTCTTC
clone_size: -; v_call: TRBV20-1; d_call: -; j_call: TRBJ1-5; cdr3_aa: CSARDFGGASNNQPQHF; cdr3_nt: TGCAGTGCTAGAGACTTTGGCGGAGCTTCTAACAATCAGCCCCAGCATTTT
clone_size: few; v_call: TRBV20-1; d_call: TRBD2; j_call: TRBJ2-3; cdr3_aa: CSARVLAGIRERDTQYF; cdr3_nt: TGCAGTGCTAGAGTACTAGCGGGAATCAGGGAAAGGGATACGCAGTATTTT
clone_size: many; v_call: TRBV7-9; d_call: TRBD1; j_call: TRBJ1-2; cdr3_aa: CASSLGDRGFYGYTF; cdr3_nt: TGTGCCAGCAGCTTAGGGGACAGGGGTTTCTATGGCTACACCTTC
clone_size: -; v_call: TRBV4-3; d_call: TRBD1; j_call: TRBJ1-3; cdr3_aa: CASSQDLVKGATPSGNTIYF; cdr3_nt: TGCGCCAGCAGCCAAGATCTCGTGAAGGGGGCTACCCCCTCTGGAAACACCATATATTTT
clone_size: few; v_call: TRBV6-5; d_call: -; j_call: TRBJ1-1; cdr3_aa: CASSYAGAWTEAFF; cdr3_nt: TGTGCCAGCAGTTACGCAGGGGCTTGGACTGAAGCTTTCTTT
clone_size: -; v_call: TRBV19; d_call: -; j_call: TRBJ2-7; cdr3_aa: CASSMTTTYEQYF; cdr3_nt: TGTGCCAGTAGTATGACGACCACCTACGAGCAGTACTTC
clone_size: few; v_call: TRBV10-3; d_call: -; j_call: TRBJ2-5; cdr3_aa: CAIRDSLQETQYF; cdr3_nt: TGTGCCATCAGGGACAGCCTCCAAGAGACCCAGTACTTC
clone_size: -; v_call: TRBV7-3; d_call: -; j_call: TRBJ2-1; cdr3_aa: CASSLGVNREQFF; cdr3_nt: TGTGCCAGCAGCTTAGGCGTCAACAGAGAGCAGTTCTTC
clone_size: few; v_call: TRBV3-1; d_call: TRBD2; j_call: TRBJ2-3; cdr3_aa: CASSTRGRPSGRGSTDTQYF; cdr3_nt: TGTGCCAGCAGCACAAGGGGCCGCCCAAGCGGGAGAGGGAGTACAGATACGCAGTATTTT
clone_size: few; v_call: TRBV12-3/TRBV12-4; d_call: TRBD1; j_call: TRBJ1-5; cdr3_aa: CATARDSNSNQPQHF; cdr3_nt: TGTGCCACCGCTCGGGACAGTAATAGCAATCAGCCCCAGCATTTT
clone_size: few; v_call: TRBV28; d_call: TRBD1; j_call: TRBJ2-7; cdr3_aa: CASNSGTGRAYEQYF; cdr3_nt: TGTGCCAGCAACTCAGGGACAGGACGGGCCTACGAGCAGTACTTC